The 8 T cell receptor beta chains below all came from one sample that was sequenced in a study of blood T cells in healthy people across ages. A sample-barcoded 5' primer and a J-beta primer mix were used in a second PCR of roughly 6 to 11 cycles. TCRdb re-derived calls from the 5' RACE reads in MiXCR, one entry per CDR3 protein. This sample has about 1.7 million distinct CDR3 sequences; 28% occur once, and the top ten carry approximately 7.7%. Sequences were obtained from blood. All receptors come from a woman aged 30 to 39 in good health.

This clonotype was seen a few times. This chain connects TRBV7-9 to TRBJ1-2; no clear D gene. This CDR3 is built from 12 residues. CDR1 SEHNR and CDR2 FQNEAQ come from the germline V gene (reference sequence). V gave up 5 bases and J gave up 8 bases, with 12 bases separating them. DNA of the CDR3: TGTGCCAGCAGCCGCCGGGAGACCGGCTACACCTTC. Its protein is CASSRRETGYTF.

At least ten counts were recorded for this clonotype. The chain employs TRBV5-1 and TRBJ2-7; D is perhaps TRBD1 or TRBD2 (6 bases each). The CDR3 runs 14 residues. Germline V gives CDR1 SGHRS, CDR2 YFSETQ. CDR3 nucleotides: TGCGCTCGGGGGCAGCGCTCAGGAACTAACAAGCAGTACTTC. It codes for CARGQRSGTNKQYF.

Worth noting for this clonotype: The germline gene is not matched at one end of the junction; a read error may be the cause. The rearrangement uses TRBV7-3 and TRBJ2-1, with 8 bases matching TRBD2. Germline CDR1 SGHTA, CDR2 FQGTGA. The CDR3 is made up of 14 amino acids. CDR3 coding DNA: TGTGCCGGCAGCCAGCGGGGGAGTCACAATGAGCAGTTCTTC. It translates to CAGSQRGSHNEQFF.

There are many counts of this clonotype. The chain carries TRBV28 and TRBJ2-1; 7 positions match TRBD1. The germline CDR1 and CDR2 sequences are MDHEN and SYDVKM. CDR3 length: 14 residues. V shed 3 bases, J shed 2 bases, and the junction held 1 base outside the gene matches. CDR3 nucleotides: TGTGCCAGCAGTTTTACAGGGGCCTACAATGAGCAGTTCTTC. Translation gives CASSFTGAYNEQFF.

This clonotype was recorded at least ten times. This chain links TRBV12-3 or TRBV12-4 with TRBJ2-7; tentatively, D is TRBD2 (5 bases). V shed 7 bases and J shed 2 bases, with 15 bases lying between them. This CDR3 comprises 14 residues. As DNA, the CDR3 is TGTGCCAGCATCGGACTTACCCCCGCCTACGAGCAGTACTTC. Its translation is CASIGLTPAYEQYF.

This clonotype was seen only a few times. The CDR3 here is CASSGRVNTEAFF. DNA of the CDR3: TGTGCCAGCAGCGGCCGGGTGAACACTGAAGCTTTCTTT. The chain recombines TRBV12-1 with TRBJ1-1; the D call in the table, TRBD1, was not verified against the DNA. TRBV12-1 has pseudogene status. CDR3 size: 13 residues.

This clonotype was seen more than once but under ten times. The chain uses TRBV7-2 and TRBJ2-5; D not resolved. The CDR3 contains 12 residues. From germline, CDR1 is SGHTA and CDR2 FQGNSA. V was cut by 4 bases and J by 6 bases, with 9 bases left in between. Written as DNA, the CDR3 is TGTGCCAGCAGCTCGGACGTGAAGACCCAGTACTTC. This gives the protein CASSSDVKTQYF.

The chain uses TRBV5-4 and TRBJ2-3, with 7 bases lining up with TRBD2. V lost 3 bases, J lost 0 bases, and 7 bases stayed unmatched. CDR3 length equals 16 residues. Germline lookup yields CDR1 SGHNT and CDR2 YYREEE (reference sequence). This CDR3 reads CASSWSLARSTDTQYF. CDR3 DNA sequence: TGTGCCAGCAGCTGGTCACTAGCGCGCAGCACAGATACGCAGTATTTT.